One sample yielded the 3 T cell receptor beta chains listed below, sequenced in a study of beta chain features in type 1 diabetes. The isolated RNA, all of it, was reverse transcribed, so expressed TCRB transcripts were what got sequenced. Clones were sequenced by immunoSEQ multiplex PCR, and TCRdb holds only the in-frame ones, with some missing. This sample has fewer than 400,000 clones, with around 8% found just once. Sequencing used central memory CD4+ T cells from blood. The receptor set was obtained from a woman between 18 and 30 years old in good health.

This clone was detected only a few times. This sequence joins TRBV7-9 and TRBJ2-6; the D is unclear. Germline V CDR1 and CDR2: SEHNR, FQNEAQ (reference sequence). The CDR3 length is 14 residues. Trimming took 3 bases from V and 1 from J, leaving 4 bases between them. CDR3 coding DNA: TGTGCCAGCAGCTTGACATCTGGGGCCAACGTCCTGACTTTC. Its protein product is CASSLTSGANVLTF.

CDR3 region: CASSLNEGETQYF. CDR3 in DNA: TGTGCCAGCAGCTTAAATGAGGGGGAGACCCAGTACTTC. The genes are TRBV7-3 and TRBJ2-5; D may correspond to TRBD1 or TRBD2 (5 bases each). Trimming took off 1 base at V and 5 bases at J, with 8 bases between the two ends. This CDR3 has 13 residues. The V gene's germline CDR1 is SGHTA and CDR2 FQGTGA.

This clone was counted only a few times. This chain joins TRBV28 and TRBJ2-7, with 8 nucleotides matching TRBD1. Germline lookup yields CDR1 MDHEN and CDR2 SYDVKM. V was clipped by 6 bases and J by 12 bases; unmatched bases: 10. This CDR3 region has 12 residues. The CDR3 region has the DNA TGTGCCAGCAGGAGGACAGGGCTAAGATCGTACTTC. Protein product: CASRRTGLRSYF.